A single sample gave rise to the 2 T cell receptor beta chains below, sequenced in a study of control samples from healthy donors and cancer patients. The assay was immunoSEQ multiplex PCR, and TCRdb's table has in-frame clones only and misses some. This table has some 90,000 clones, approximately 86% appearing once. The sequenced sample consisted of blood. The receptor set was obtained from a woman in her fifties or sixties in good health.

This chain uses TRBV4-3 with TRBJ2-2; D gene ambiguous. Between the trimmed V and J ends, which lost 3 bases and 4 bases, there was a span of 9 bases. Germline assignment: CDR1 LGHNA and CDR2 YSLEER. The CDR3 length is 14 residues. The CDR3 reads CASSHSRITGELFF. CDR3 sequence (DNA): TGCGCCAGCAGCCACAGCAGGATCACCGGGGAGCTGTTTTTT.

The chain uses TRBV11-2 and TRBJ1-1, with D hard to call. V lost 4 bases, J lost 0 bases, and 6 bases lay in between. In germline, CDR1 is SGHAT, CDR2 FQNNGV. This CDR3 region has 13 residues. The CDR3 coding sequence is TGTGCCAGCAGCTCAAACCTGAACACTGAAGCTTTCTTT. Its translation is CASSSNLNTEAFF.